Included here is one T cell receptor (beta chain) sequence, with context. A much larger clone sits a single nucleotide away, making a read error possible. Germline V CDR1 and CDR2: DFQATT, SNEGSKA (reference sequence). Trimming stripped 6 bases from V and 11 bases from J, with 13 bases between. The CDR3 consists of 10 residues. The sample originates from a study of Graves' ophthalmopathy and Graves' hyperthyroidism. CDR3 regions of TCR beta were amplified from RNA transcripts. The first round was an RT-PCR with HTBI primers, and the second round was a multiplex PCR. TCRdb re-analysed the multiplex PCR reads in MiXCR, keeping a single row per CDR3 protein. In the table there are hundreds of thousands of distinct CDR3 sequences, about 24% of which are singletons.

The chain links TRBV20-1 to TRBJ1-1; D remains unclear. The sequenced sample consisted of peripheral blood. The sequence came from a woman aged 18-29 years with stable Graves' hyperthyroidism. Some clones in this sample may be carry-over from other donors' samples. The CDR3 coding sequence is TGCAGTGCGTATTCGGCTCGGGCTTTCTTT. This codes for CSAYSARAFF.